The clone carrying this TCR beta chain appeared a few times. Its target is not known. This specimen belongs to a study of neoadjuvant anti-PD-1 for oral cavity cancer. Study-level findings and limits: Only a few patients per response group were TCR-analyzed; validation needed.

Germline trimming cut 3 bases from V and 6 bases from J; bases unmatched to any gene: 5. CDR3 length equals 15 residues. Germline-derived CDR1 and CDR2 are LNHDA and SQIVND (reference sequence). Produced via immunoSEQ multiplex PCR; TCRdb's table is partial and in-frame only. The sample shows about 20,000 clones, approximately 79% of them seen only once. These newly diagnosed stage II-IVA oral cavity squamous cell carcinoma patients had no prior systemic or radiation treatment. Cohort: HPV-negative, locally advanced oral cavity squamous cell carcinoma patients. Here the sequenced sample was PBMCs, taken before nivolumab (anti-PD-1) treatment. V gene TRBV19 combines with J gene TRBJ2-1, with 10 bases identical to TRBD2. This TCR was sampled from a person aged 35 to 85 with oral cavity squamous cell carcinoma. CDR3 sequence: CASSIDSGRSNEQFF. The CDR3 DNA is TGTGCCAGTAGTATCGATAGCGGGAGGTCCAATGAGCAGTTCTTC.